The next 3 T cell receptor beta chains were all read from a single sample in a study of beta chain features in type 1 diabetes (dated by TCRdb to the late 2010s). The antigens for these receptors are not known. The library was made by the immunoSEQ multiplex PCR assay. The High Capacity cDNA Reverse Transcription Kit was used to reverse transcribe all of the isolated RNA, meaning that expressed TCRB transcripts were what got sequenced. TCRdb took this table from immuneACCESS and kept in-frame rearrangements with V and J called. Such tables lack part of the clones; where checked against another copy, unresolved V genes explain under half of the gap, and the rest is unexplained. For this sample there are 500,000 to 650,000 clones; around 12% appear just once. The ten largest clones capture 0.095% to 0.15% of the sample. The paper as a whole reports these results and caveats: A moderate but significant shortening of TCRB CDR3 length was observed in type 1 diabetes patients in all four CD4+ subsets.

Material: naive CD4+ T cells from blood. The meaning of the sample's cell subset or site label: true naive CD4+ T cells. These receptors were obtained from a man aged 25-40 years with type 1 diabetes.

This clone was counted only a few times. The chain uses TRBV27 and TRBJ2-1; TRBD1 agrees at 7 bases. The ends lost 3 bases at V and 6 bases at J; junction bases unmatched: 5. The germline V gene encodes CDR1 MNHEY and CDR2 SMNVEV (reference sequence). The CDR3 consists of 14 residues. The CDR3 here is CASSLTGQSNEQFF. CDR3 sequence (DNA): TGTGCCAGCAGTTTGACGGGACAGTCCAATGAGCAGTTCTTC.

This clone was detected only a few times. This chain joins TRBV13 and TRBJ1-4; no clear D gene. V was shortened by 2 bases and J by 5 bases, with 3 bases between the two germline ends. Germline V gives CDR1 PRHDT, CDR2 FYEKMQ (reference sequence). There are 12 residues in the CDR3. The CDR3 reads CASSLKNEKLFF. The CDR3 DNA sequence: TGTGCCAGCAGCTTAAAGAATGAAAAACTGTTTTTT.

In regard to this clone: Other DNA sequences within the sample encode an identical CDR3. The chain recombines TRBV7-9 with TRBJ2-5; 8 bases match TRBD1. Germline trimming cut 4 bases from V and 4 bases from J; bases unmatched to any gene: 5. The CDR3 runs to 14 residues. Germline V lookup: CDR1 SEHNR, CDR2 FQNEAQ (reference sequence). The DNA for the CDR3 is TGTGCCAGCAGCTCAGGACAGGGCGGAGAGACCCAGTACTTC. This translates into CASSSGQGGETQYF.